The source of this T cell receptor (beta chain) is a study of early stage breast cancer tumors (dated by TCRdb to 2015 to 2018). For the study in its entirety: Of the approximately 15 invasive breast tumors, roughly 13 were found to be estrogen receptor-positive, progesterone receptor-positive and HER2-negative. A total of 2,651,842 templates, representing 850,000 to 1,400,000 unique clonotypes, were detected across all samples. Of the roughly 12 ER+/PR+/HER2- tumors, eight were classified as invasive ductal carcinomas and four as invasive lobular carcinomas. The average read coverage per sample was around 9.1-fold.

The study profiled bulk TCR beta-chain repertoires in matched peripheral blood, tumor and adjacent normal breast tissue taken from approximately 15 patients with early-stage breast cancer. Before surgery, roughly 5-11 mL of whole blood was collected in EDTA tubes and processed within 2 hours. Ficoll-Paque centrifugation in SepMate-50 tubes was used to isolate peripheral blood mononuclear cells. PBMCs were cryopreserved in around 90% FBS with roughly 10% DMSO in aliquots of roughly 1.8 to 4.5 million cells and stored in liquid nitrogen. Genomic DNA was extracted with the Qiagen AllPrep DNA/RNA Mini kit. Study-level results and caveats: Repertoires from blood resembled normal breast more closely than tumor, and using blood as a reference for each tissue separated tumor from normal in 14 of 16 patients. Because the cohort was small, a breakdown by tumor subtype could not be done. Enriched TCRB sequences shared across patients were found to be mostly commonly generated sequences that were unlikely to play an important role in the tumor microenvironment. Chain pairing and functional markers such as CD4, CD8 and FOXP3 were missed by bulk genomic DNA sequencing of unsorted cells. Compared with adjacent normal breast tissue, tumors had roughly 2.5-fold higher T cell density and higher clonality.

The CDR3 starts with the cysteine, ends with the phenylalanine, and has 12 residues. Solely the CDR3 DNA is kept, with 36 bases framed from the first base. V gives up 4 bases and J gives up 5 bases, and the segment between their germline ends measures 6 bases. Looking up the germline V gene yields CDR1 LGHNA and CDR2 YSLEER. Each sample was amplified as two independent genomic DNA replicates: 0.45 to 0.5 ug for blood and approximately 1.5 ug for tumor or normal breast. TCRB sequencing of genomic DNA was carried out with the ImmunoSeq Intro kit according to the manufacturer's instructions. For absolute quantification, the roughly 33-cycle multiplex PCR included proprietary primers along with spike-in control sequences. Single-end 150-bp reads were used to sequence an 87-bp fragment spanning the CDR3 and the flanking V and J genes. Each lane of an Illumina MiSeq using version 3.0 chemistry carried seven multiplexed samples, with two replicates per sample. The original pipeline was this. The vendor's proprietary pipeline processed the raw data and merged both replicates into a single result for each sample. Productive rearrangements sharing the V-gene family, CDR3 amino acid sequence and J-gene segment were defined as clonotypes. Clonality was computed as 1 minus the normalized Shannon entropy (Pielou evenness) of TCRB abundances. T cell density was estimated by dividing total templates by the number of input cells inferred from the DNA input amount. Recon, run with its default parameters, was used to estimate overall repertoire diversity and clonality. A clonotype was considered tumor-enriched if its abundance in tumor exceeded 0.1% and was at least 32-fold higher than its abundance in normal breast. TCRdb obtained this table from immuneACCESS and retained in-frame rearrangements with V and J assigned. These tables miss some clones; where compared with another copy, unresolved V genes account for less than half of the shortfall, and the remainder is unexplained. The V and J calls and clone size come from that table; D and trimming were worked out from the DNA. The sample contains fewer than 90,000 clones, 79% of them found a single time. Clones ranked in the top ten supply 3.5% of the sample.

The sample holds one count of this clone. The antigen it binds to is not known. Base-call qualities are not available, and no considerably larger clone is one nucleotide away. The sequence was collected from a person in their 60s with breast cancer. The chain links TRBV4-3 with TRBJ2-1, and the D gene may be TRBD2, 5 bases matching. Sequencing was done on a sample of blood. The CDR3 reads CASSLEDNEQFF. The nucleotide sequence is TGCGCCAGCAGCCTGGAGGACAATGAGCAGTTCTTC.